This T cell receptor beta chain was identified during a study of blood T cell repertoires in COVID-19. Study information: Material from acute and convalescent COVID-19 was sourced from the United States, Italy and Spain. T cells, B-cell-depleted T cells, or PBMCs supplied cDNA or gDNA.

Authors' processing steps: Counts of nucleated cells, estimated from reference gene primer amplification, were obtained. Sequencing was performed with immunoSEQ multiplex PCR; in TCRdb, only in-frame clones are kept and a portion is missing. V and J calls and clone size are those listed in that table; D and trimming were worked out from the DNA. The repertoire holds about 250,000 clones, around 81% seen once, with roughly 6.4% in the top ten. This CDR3 has 17 residues. This receptor was identified in a woman aged 55-75 years with active or convalescent COVID-19. The V and J genes are TRBV21-1 and TRBJ1-2; the DNA was not used to check the table's D call, TRBD1. TRBV21-1 is a recognized pseudogene. Sample: peripheral blood. The DNA of the CDR3 is TGTGCCAGCAGCAAGGGACCCTTCAGGGTCAAAGGGGGTGGCTACACCTTC. Encoded protein: CASSKGPFRVKGGGYTF.